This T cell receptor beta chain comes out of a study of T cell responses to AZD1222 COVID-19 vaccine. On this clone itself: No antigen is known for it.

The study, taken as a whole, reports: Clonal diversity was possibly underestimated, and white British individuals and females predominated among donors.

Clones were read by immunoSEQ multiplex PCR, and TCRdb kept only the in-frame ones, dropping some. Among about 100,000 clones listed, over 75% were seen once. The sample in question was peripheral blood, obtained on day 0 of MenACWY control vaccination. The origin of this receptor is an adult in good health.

This CDR3 reads CASSLAGGLQETQYF. The DNA for the CDR3 is TGTGCCAGCAGCTTAGCTGGGGGGCTACAAGAGACCCAGTACTTC. The V call is TRBV11-2, the J call TRBJ2-5, with D tentatively TRBD1 or TRBD2 (6 bases each). Trimming stripped 1 base from V and 2 bases from J, with 11 bases between. The germline CDR1 and CDR2 sequences are SGHAT and FQNNGV. CDR3 length equals 15 residues.